These 9 T cell receptor beta chains were sequenced from one sample in a study of siplizumab effects on memory and regulatory T cells. Assay: immunoSEQ multiplex PCR; the TCRdb copy retains only in-frame clones and omits some. The data show 80,000 to 95,000 clones, with 95% seen just once and around 20% held by the top ten. The sequencing input was CD8+ T cells sorted from blood. These receptors all come from a human donor in good health.

The chain links TRBV11-3 to TRBJ2-7, with D tentatively TRBD1 or TRBD2 (5 bases each). Germline V gives CDR1 SGHNT, CDR2 YENEEA. V lost 5 bases and J lost 6, with 17 bases in between. The CDR3 covers 14 residues. CDR3 sequence reads: CASSQVDYGAEQYF. The CDR3 region has the DNA TGTGCCAGCAGCCAAGTTGACTATGGGGCCGAGCAGTACTTC.

The chain employs TRBV7-2 and TRBJ1-5, with D uncertain. The CDR3 totals 14 residues. Germline V gene lookup returns CDR1 SGHTA and CDR2 FQGNSA. Trimming shortened V by 1 base and J by 2 bases, and 6 bases separated the two germline ends. The CDR3 sequence: CASSLGLGNQPQHF. In DNA, the CDR3 is TGTGCCAGCAGCTTAGGTTTGGGCAATCAGCCCCAGCATTTT.

The chain combines TRBV10-1 with TRBJ1-2; D is unresolved. CDR3 length: 14 amino acids. V dropped 6 bases and J dropped 8 bases, with 19 bases sitting between them. In germline, CDR1 is WNHNN, CDR2 SYGVQD (reference sequence). CDR3 DNA sequence: TGCGCCAGCAGCCCGACATCTACCCCAAGGGGCTACACCTTC. Its protein product is CASSPTSTPRGYTF.

The J gene is TRBJ2-1, the V gene TRBV19; TRBD2 agrees at 9 bases. The V gene end was trimmed by 1 base and the J gene end by 8 bases; junction bases not matched to a gene: 12. The CDR3 runs 17 residues. Germline V gives CDR1 LNHDA, CDR2 SQIVND (reference sequence). CDR3 loop: CASSIGGGRAFIDEQFF. The CDR3 DNA follows: TGTGCCAGTAGTATAGGTGGCGGGAGGGCCTTTATCGATGAGCAGTTCTTC.

The gene calls are TRBV19 and TRBJ1-2; no clear D gene. Trimming removed 10 bases at V and 1 base at J, with 10 bases between. This CDR3 is 12 amino acids long. Germline values: CDR1 LNHDA, CDR2 SQIVND (reference sequence). CDR3: CATSSYNYGYTF. Written as DNA, the CDR3 is TGTGCCACCAGCAGCTATAACTATGGCTACACCTTC.

The genes are TRBV19 and TRBJ2-7; 7 bases map to TRBD1. Trimming at V came to 5 bases and at J to 0 bases, leaving 7 bases not matched to a gene. The CDR3 runs to 15 residues. Germline assignment: CDR1 LNHDA and CDR2 SQIVND (reference sequence). The CDR3 here is CASSATGQNSYEQYF. The CDR3 nucleotides are TGTGCCAGTAGTGCAACGGGACAGAACTCCTACGAGCAGTACTTC.

The CDR3 DNA follows: TGTGCCAGCAGCCCACGGCGGGGGGTCACAGATACGCAGTATTTT. Translated: CASSPRRGVTDTQYF. J is TRBJ2-3 and V is TRBV11-1; TRBD2 aligns across 8 bases. Per germline, CDR1 SGHAT and CDR2 FQDESV (reference sequence). This CDR3 region has 15 residues. The J segment lost 2 bases and the V segment lost 5 bases, leaving 6 bases of the junction unmatched.

V is TRBV19 and J is TRBJ2-1; 12 bases align to TRBD2. V trimming: 3 bases; J trimming: 7 bases; junction bases outside the gene matches: 7. The CDR3 is 16 residues long. CDR1 and CDR2 from the germline V gene are LNHDA and SQIVND (reference sequence). The CDR3 here is CASSIATSGSINEQFF. Here the CDR3 DNA reads TGTGCCAGTAGTATTGCGACTAGCGGGAGTATAAATGAGCAGTTCTTC.

The genes are TRBV7-8 and TRBJ1-2; 9 positions agree with TRBD1. The CDR3 sequence is 16 residues long. Germline values: CDR1 SGHVS, CDR2 FQNEAQ. Trimming cost V 5 bases and J 8 bases; bases outside gene matches: 15. The CDR3 reads CASSQTGTGKERGYTF. The CDR3 bases are TGTGCCAGCAGCCAAACCGGGACAGGGAAAGAACGGGGCTACACCTTC.